This record looks at one TCR beta chain sequence and its context. These data are taken from a study of cytomegalovirus exposure and HLA in healthy donors. Germline V gene sequence: CDR1 GTSNPN, CDR2 SVGIG (reference sequence). The CDR3 totals 11 residues. V shed 4 bases, J shed 14 bases, and the junction held 5 bases outside the gene matches. Healthy bone marrow donors made up the donors. With 60 Vbeta and 13 Jbeta primers, the PCR was carried out. The data were produced by immunoSEQ multiplex PCR, yet TCRdb's version contains in-frame clones alone and is incomplete. The sample holds about 130,000 clones, 74% seen once.

This chain links TRBV30 with TRBJ1-6, with 7 bases aligning to TRBD1. This TCR was recovered from a man in his forties in good health and CMV-seropositive. The sequenced sample consisted of PBMCs. CDR3 nucleotide sequence: TGTGCCTGGAAAGAGGGGGCGGCCCTCCACTTT. This encodes CAWKEGAALHF. The entire variable domain, with the rest obtained from reference TRBV30 and TRBJ1-6, is as follows: SQTIHQWPATLVQPVGSPLSLECTVEGTSNPNLYWYRQAAGRGLQLLFYSVGIGQISSEVPQNLSASRPQDRQFILSSKKLLLSDSGFYLCAWKEGAALHFGNGTRLTVT.